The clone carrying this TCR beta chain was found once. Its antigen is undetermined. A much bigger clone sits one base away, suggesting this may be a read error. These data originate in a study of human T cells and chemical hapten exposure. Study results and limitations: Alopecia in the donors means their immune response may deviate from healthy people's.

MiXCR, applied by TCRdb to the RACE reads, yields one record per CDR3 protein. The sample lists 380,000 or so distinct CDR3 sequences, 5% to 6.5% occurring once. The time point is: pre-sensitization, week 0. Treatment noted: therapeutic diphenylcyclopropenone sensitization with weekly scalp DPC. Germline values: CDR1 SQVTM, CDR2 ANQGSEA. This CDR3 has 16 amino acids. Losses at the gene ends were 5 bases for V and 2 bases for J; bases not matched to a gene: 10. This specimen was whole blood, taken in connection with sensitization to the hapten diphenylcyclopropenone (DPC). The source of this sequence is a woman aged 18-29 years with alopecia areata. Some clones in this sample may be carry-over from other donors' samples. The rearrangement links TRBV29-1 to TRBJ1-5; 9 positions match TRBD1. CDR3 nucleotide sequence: TGCAGCGTTAAGACCGGGACAGGGCGCCGCAATCAGCCCCAGCATTTT. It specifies CSVKTGTGRRNQPQHF.